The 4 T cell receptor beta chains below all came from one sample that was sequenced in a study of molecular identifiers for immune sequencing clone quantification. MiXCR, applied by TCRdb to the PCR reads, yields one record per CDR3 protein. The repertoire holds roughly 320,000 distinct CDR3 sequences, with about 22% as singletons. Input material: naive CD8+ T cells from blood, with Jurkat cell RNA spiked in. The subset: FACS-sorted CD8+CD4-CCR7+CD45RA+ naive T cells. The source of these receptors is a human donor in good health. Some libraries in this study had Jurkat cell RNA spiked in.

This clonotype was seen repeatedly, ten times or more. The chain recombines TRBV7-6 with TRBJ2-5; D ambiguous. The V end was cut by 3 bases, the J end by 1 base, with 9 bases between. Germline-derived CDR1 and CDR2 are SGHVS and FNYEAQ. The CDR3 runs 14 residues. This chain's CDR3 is CASSFGWSQETQYF. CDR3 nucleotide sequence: TGTGCCAGCAGCTTTGGTTGGTCCCAAGAGACCCAGTACTTC.

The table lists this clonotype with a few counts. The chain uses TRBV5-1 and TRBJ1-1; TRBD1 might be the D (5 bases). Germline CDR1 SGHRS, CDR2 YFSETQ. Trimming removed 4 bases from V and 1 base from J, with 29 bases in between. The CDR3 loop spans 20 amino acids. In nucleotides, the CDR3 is TGCGCCAGCAGCCCGACTCATTATACAGTCTCGGGGCTCGAGAACACTGAAGCTTTCTTT. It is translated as CASSPTHYTVSGLENTEAFF.

CDR3 sequence: CASSMTGFYGYTF. The DNA for the CDR3 is TGTGCCAGCAGTATGACAGGGTTCTATGGCTACACCTTC. The V and J genes are TRBV12-3 or TRBV12-4 and TRBJ1-2; TRBD1 agrees at 7 bases. Unmatched junction bases numbered 4, after V lost 5 bases and J lost 4 bases. The CDR3 length is 13 residues.

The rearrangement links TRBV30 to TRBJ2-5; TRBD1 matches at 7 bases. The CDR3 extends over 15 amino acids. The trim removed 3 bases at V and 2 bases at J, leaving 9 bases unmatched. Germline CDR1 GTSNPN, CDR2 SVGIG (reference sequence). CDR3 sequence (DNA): TGTGCCTGGAGGATAACAGGGGTTTTGCAAGAGACCCAGTACTTC. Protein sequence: CAWRITGVLQETQYF.